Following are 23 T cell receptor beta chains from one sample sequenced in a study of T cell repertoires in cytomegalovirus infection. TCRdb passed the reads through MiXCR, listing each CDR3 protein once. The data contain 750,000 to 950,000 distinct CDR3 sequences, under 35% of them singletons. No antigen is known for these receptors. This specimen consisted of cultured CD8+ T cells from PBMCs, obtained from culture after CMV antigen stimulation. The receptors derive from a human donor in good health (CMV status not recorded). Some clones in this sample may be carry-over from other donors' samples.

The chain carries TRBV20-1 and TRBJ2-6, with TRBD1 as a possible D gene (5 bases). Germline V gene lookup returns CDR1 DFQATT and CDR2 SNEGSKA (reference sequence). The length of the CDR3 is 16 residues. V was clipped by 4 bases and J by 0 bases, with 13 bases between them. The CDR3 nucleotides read TGCAGTGCTATTGGGGCCAGGGACTCTGGGGCCAACGTCCTGACTTTC. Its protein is CSAIGARDSGANVLTF.

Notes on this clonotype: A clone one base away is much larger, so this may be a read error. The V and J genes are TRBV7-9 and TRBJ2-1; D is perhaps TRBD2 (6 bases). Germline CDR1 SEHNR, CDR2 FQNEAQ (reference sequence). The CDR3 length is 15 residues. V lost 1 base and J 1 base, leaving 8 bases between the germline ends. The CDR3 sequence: CASSLGGRSYNEQFF. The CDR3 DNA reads TGTGCCAGCAGCTTAGGGGGGAGGTCCTACAATGAGCAGTTCTTC.

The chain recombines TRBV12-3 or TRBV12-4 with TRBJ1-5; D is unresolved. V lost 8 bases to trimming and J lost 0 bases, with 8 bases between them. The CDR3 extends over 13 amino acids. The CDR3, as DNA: TGTGCCAGCCGTAAAAATAGCAATCAGCCCCAGCATTTT. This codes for CASRKNSNQPQHF.

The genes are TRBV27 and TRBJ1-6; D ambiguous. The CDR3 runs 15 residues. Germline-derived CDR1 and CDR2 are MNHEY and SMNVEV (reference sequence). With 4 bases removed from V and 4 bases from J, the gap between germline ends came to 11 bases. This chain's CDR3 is CASSSPGEYNSPLHF. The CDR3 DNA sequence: TGTGCCAGCAGTTCTCCGGGAGAATATAATTCACCCCTCCACTTT.

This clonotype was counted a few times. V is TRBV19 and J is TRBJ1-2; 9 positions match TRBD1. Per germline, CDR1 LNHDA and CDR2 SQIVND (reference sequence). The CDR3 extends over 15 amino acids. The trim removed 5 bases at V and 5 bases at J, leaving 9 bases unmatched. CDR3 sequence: CASSVGQGGVYGYTF. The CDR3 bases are TGTGCCAGTAGTGTGGGACAGGGCGGCGTTTATGGCTACACCTTC.

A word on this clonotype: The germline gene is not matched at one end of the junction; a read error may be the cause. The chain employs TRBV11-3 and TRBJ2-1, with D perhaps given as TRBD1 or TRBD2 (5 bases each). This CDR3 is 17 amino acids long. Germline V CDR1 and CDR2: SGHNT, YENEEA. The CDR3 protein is CVSSFQGRGGPYNEQFF. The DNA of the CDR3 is TGTGTCAGCAGCTTCCAAGGACGTGGGGGACCCTACAATGAGCAGTTCTTC.

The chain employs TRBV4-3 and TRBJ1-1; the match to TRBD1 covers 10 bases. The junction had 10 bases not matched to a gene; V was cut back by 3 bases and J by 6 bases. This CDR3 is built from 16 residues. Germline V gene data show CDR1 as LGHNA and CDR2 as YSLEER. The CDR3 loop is CASSQGDRGRGSEAFF. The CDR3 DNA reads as TGCGCCAGCAGCCAGGGCGACAGGGGGCGGGGGTCTGAAGCTTTCTTT.

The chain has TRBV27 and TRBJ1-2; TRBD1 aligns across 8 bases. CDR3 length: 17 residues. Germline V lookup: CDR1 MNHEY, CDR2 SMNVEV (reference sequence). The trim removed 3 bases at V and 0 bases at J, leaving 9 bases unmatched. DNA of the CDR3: TGTGCCAGCAGTTTTGACGGACAGGGCTCAGCTAACTATGGCTACACCTTC. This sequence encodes CASSFDGQGSANYGYTF.

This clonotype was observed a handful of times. The CDR3 region has the DNA TGCAGTGCTTCAGGGGGCACTGAAGCTTTCTTT. It yields the protein CSASGGTEAFF. The chain couples TRBV20-1 to TRBJ1-1; the match to TRBD1 covers 7 bases. This CDR3 comprises 11 residues. Per germline, CDR1 DFQATT and CDR2 SNEGSKA (reference sequence). V lost 5 bases to trimming and J lost 4 bases; unmatched junction nucleotides: 1.

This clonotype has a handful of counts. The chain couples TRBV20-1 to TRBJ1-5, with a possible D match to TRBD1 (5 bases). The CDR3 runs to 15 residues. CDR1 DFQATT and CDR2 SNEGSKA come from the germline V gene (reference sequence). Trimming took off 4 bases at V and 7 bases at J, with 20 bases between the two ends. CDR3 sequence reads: CSAIPLVSGWQPQHF. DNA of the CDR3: TGCAGTGCTATACCGCTTGTTTCAGGGTGGCAGCCCCAGCATTTT.

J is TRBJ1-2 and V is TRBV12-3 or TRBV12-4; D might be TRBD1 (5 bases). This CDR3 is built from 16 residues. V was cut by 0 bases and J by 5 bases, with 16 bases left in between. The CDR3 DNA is TGTGCCAGCAGTTTAGCGGGATTTGGGGCGCCTTATGGCTACACCTTC. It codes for CASSLAGFGAPYGYTF.

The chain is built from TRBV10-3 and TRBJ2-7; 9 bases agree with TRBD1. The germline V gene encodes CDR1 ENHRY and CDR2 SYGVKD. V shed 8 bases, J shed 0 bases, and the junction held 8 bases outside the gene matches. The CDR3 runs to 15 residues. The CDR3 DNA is TGTGCCATCTCAGGGACAGGGCAAAGCTCCTACGAGCAGTACTTC. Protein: CAISGTGQSSYEQYF.

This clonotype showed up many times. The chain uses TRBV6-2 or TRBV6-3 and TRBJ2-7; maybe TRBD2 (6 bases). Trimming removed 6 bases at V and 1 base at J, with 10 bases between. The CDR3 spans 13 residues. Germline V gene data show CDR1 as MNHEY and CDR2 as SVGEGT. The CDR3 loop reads CASSSGTSYEQYV. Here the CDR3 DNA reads TGTGCCAGCAGCTCCGGGACTTCCTACGAGCAGTACGTC.

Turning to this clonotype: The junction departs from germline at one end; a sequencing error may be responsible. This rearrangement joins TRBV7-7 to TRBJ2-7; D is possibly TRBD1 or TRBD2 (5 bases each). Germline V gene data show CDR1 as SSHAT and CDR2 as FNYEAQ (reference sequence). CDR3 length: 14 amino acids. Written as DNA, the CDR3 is TGTGCTAGCAGCTTGTCAGGGAGATTTTACGAGCAGTACTTC. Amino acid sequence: CASSLSGRFYEQYF.

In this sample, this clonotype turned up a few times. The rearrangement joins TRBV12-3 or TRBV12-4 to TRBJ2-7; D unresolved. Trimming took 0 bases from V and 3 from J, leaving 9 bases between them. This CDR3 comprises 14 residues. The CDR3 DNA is TGTGCCAGCAGTTTAGCGCTAGGAGTCTACGAGCAGTACTTC. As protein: CASSLALGVYEQYF.

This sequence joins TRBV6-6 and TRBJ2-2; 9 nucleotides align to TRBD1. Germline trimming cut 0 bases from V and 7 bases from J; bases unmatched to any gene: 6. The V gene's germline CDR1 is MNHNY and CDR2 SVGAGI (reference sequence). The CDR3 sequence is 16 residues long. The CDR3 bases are TGTGCCAGCAGTTACTCTCGGGACAGGGATCACGGGGAGCTGTTTTTT. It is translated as CASSYSRDRDHGELFF.

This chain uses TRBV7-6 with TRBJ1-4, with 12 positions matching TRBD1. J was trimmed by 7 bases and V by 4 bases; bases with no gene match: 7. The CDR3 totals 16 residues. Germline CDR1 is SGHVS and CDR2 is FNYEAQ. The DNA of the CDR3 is TGTGCCAGCAGCTCTGGGACAGGGGGCGCAAGTGAAAAACTGTTTTTT. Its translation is CASSSGTGGASEKLFF.

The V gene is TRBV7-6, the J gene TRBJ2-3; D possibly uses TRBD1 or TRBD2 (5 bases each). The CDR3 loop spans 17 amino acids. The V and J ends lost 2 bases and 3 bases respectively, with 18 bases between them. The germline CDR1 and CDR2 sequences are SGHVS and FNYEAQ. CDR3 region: CASSLTSGMRGTDTQYF. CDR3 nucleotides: TGTGCCAGCAGCTTAACCTCCGGGATGAGGGGAACAGATACGCAGTATTTT.

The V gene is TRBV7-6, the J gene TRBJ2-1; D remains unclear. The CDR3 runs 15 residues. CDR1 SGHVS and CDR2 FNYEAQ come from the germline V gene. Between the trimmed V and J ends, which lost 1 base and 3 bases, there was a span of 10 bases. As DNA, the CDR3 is TGTGCCAGCAGCTTAGTGCCGGATTTCTACAATGAGCAGTTCTTC. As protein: CASSLVPDFYNEQFF.

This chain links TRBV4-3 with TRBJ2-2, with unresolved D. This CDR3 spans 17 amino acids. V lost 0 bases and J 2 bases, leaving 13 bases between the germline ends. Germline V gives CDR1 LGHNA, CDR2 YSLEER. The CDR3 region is CASSQDLATRNTGELFF. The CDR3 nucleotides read TGCGCCAGCAGCCAAGATCTGGCCACCAGAAACACCGGGGAGCTGTTTTTT.

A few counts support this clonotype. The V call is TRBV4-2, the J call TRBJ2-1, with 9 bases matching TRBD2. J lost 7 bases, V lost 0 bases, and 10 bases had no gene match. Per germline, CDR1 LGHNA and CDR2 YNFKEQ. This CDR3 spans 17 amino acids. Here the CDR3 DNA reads TGTGCCAGCAGCCAAGATAAGGGCAGCGGGGGGTTTAATGAGCAGTTCTTC. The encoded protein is CASSQDKGSGGFNEQFF.

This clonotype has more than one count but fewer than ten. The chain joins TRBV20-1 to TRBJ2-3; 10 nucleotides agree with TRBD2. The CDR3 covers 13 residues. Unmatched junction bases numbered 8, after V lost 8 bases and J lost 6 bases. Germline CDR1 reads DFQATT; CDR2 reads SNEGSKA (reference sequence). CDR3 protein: CSRLAGGDDTQYF. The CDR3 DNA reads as TGCAGTCGTTTAGCGGGGGGCGACGATACGCAGTATTTT.

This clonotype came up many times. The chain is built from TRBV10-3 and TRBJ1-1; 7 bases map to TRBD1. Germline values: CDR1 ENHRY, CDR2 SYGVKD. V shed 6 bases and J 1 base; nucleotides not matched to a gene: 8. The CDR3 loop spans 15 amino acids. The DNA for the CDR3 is TGTGCCATCAGGACCGGACAGGAGGGGAACACTGAAGCTTTCTTT. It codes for CAIRTGQEGNTEAFF.